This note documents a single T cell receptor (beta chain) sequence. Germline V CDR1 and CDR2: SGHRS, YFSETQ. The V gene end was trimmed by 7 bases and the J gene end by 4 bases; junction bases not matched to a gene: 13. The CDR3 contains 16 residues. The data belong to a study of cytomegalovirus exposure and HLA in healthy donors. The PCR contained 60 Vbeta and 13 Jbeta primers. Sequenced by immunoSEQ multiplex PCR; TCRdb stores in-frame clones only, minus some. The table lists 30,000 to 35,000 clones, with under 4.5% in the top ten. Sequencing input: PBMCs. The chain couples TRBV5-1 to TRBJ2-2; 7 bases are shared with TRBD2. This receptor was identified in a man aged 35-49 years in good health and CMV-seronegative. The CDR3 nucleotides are TGCGCCAGCGGCCGGGGTAGCGGGCCTTCCACCGGGGAGCTGTTTTTT. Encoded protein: CASGRGSGPSTGELFF.